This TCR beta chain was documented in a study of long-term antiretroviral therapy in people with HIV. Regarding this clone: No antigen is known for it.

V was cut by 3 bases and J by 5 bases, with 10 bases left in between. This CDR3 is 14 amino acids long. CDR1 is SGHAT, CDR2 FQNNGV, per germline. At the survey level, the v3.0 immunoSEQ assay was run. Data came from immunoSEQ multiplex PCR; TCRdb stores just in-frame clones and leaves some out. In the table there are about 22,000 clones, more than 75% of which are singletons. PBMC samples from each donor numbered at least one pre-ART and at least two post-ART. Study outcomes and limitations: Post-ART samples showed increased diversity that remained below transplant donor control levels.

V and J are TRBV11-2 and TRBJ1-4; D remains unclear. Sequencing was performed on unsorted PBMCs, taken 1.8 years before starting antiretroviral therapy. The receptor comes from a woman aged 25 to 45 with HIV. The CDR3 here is CASSLVGVNEKLFF. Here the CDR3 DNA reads TGTGCCAGCAGCTTGGTGGGAGTGAATGAAAAACTGTTTTTT.